Listed below are T cell receptor beta chains from one sample, sequenced in a study of cytomegalovirus exposure and HLA in healthy donors. The assay was immunoSEQ multiplex PCR, and TCRdb's table has in-frame clones only and misses some. The sample comprises about 110,000 clones, about 73% of which are singletons, and 1.3% rests with the top ten. The specimen was PBMCs. The receptors originated from a woman aged 30 to 39 in good health and CMV-seronegative. Both conserved end residues are trimmed from each CDR3. A D gene is named only where the DNA matches it firmly.

d_call	j_call	v_call	cdr3_aa
-	TRBJ1-1	TRBV5-1	ASSLSVNTEAF
-	TRBJ1-2	TRBV19	APTSGEQLNYGYT
TRBD1	TRBJ2-3	TRBV18	ASSPGTGGMQY
TRBD2	TRBJ2-1	TRBV6-5	ASSRGTSGIPF
TRBD1	TRBJ1-5	TRBV6-5	ASRPGTGNQPQH
-	TRBJ1-2	TRBV30	AWSGSPGGGYT
TRBD2	TRBJ2-3	TRBV14	ASSYSGSWSDTQY
TRBD2	TRBJ2-1	TRBV7-6	ASSLGIAGSSYNEQF
-	TRBJ2-2	TRBV5-1	ASSLAEGGTGELF
-	TRBJ2-2	TRBV2	ASSEAGGAGELF
TRBD1	TRBJ1-4	TRBV4-3	ASSQEGQEFAATNEKLF
TRBD1	TRBJ1-2	TRBV28	ASTGRGIYAGYT
-	TRBJ2-7	TRBV7-2	ASSPYRGSTYEQY
-	TRBJ1-6	TRBV5-1	ASSPTLGRSPLH
TRBD1	TRBJ2-7	TRBV13	ASSIGQGSYEQY
-	TRBJ2-1	TRBV5-1	ASSLPGVDNEQF
-	TRBJ1-1	TRBV30	AWSVGGRAEAF
-	TRBJ1-4	TRBV28	ASSFLAGEKLF
-	TRBJ1-1	TRBV20-1	SARAAEAF
TRBD1	TRBJ1-5	TRBV30	AWTGTGGQPQH
-	TRBJ2-2	TRBV6-1	ASRAGTVSGELF
-	TRBJ1-3	TRBV7-2	ASSLYIPSGNTIY
-	TRBJ2-3	TRBV9	ASNLQGLSTDTQY
-	TRBJ2-6	TRBV13	ASSVKTGSGANVLT
TRBD1	TRBJ1-2	TRBV5-4	ASSFLGQGFFYGYT
-	TRBJ1-1	TRBV11-1	ASSHDSPLMNTEAF
-	TRBJ1-6	TRBV2	ASSVRGKASPLH
-	TRBJ1-5	TRBV15	ATSRVVGARLNQPQH
TRBD2	TRBJ2-7	TRBV4-1	ASSQDSTSPDEQY
-	TRBJ2-7	TRBV28	ASSGWEQY
-	TRBJ1-4	TRBV19	ADDRPGKWVLF
TRBD1	TRBJ2-7	TRBV28	ASSPPLGTGAYEQY
-	TRBJ2-1	TRBV4-3	ASSQDLTGEGYNEQF
-	TRBJ1-5	TRBV19	ASSIRGGGQPQH
TRBD1	TRBJ1-1	TRBV7-2	ASSSDRGAEAF
-	TRBJ2-7	TRBV30	ACTGTYEQY
-	TRBJ2-1	TRBV28	ASSLYWSAEGEQF
-	TRBJ2-1	TRBV6-5	ASGNPPSLEQF
-	TRBJ1-4	TRBV30	AWSDEKLF
-	TRBJ1-6	TRBV4-1	ASSQQPPKPPLH
TRBD1	TRBJ1-1	TRBV7-2	ASSGQGALNTEAF
TRBD1	TRBJ2-1	TRBV6-5	ASSYSWDRGNEQF
-	TRBJ1-1	TRBV9	ASSVSQGNTEAF
-	TRBJ1-2	TRBV2	ASNPDSTNYGYT
TRBD1	TRBJ1-5	TRBV4-1	ASSHPRDRGYSNQPQH
TRBD1	TRBJ2-7	TRBV7-2	ASRGQGYEQY
TRBD1	TRBJ1-1	TRBV10-2	ASSQRQGIGEAF
TRBD1	TRBJ2-2	TRBV6-5	ASKRRDRRELF
TRBD1	TRBJ1-6	TRBV4-3	ASSQDRTTLGPLH
TRBD1	TRBJ2-7	TRBV7-2	ASSLAWDRVTRGEQY
-	TRBJ2-1	TRBV4-3	ASSQAAISPYSEQF
-	TRBJ2-5	TRBV4-1	ASSQVRAETQY
TRBD1	TRBJ2-7	TRBV19	ASMDRHYEQY